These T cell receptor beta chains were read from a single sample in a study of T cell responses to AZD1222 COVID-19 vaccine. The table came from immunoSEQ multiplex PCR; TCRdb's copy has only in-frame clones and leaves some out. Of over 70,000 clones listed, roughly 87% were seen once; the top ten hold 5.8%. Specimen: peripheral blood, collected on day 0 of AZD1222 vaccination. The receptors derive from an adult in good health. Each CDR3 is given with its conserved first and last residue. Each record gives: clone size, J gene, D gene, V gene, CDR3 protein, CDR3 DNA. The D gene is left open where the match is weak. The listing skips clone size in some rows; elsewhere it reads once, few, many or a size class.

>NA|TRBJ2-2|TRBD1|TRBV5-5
CASSTITGGDTGELFF
TGTGCCAGCAGCACGATTACAGGGGGCGACACCGGGGAGCTGTTTTTT
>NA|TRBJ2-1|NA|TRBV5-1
CASVSTTSSYNEQFF
TGCGCCAGCGTAAGCACGACTAGCTCCTACAATGAGCAGTTCTTC
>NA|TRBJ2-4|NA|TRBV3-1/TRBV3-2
CASSREDIQYF
TGTGCCAGCAGCCGGGAGGATATTCAGTACTTC
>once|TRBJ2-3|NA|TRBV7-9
CASSPTGPRFTDTQYF
TGTGCCAGCAGCCCGACCGGGCCACGGTTTACAGATACGCAGTATTTT
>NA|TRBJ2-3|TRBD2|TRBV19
CASKWSSGREDTQYF
TGTGCCAGTAAATGGTCTAGCGGGAGGGAGGATACGCAGTATTTT
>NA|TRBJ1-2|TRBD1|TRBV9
CASSRDRGANYGYTF
TGTGCCAGCAGCCGCGACAGGGGAGCTAACTATGGCTACACCTTC
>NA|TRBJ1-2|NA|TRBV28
CASRDPRGPNYGYTF
TGTGCCAGCAGAGACCCCAGGGGTCCCAACTATGGCTACACCTTC
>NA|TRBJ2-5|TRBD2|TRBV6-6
CASSTAGLAGLGTQYF
TGTGCCAGCAGTACCGCCGGACTAGCGGGACTAGGGACCCAGTACTTC
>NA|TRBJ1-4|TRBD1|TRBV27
CATSDREGEKLFF
TGTGCCACATCGGACAGGGAGGGTGAAAAACTGTTTTTT
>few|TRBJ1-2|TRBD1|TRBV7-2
CASTPEDRGYGYTF
TGTGCCAGCACCCCCGAGGACAGGGGCTATGGCTACACCTTC
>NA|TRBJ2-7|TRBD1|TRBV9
CASSAGTGNWYEQYF
TGTGCCAGCAGCGCCGGGACAGGAAACTGGTACGAGCAGTACTTC
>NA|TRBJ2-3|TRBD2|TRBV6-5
CASSQRAGDTDTQYF
TGTGCCAGCAGCCAAAGGGCGGGGGACACAGATACGCAGTATTTT
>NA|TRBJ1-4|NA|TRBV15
CATSGGDTLNEKLFF
TGTGCCACCAGCGGGGGGGACACCTTAAATGAAAAACTGTTTTTT
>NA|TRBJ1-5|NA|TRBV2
CASRLQGNGNQPQHF
TGTGCCAGCAGACTCCAGGGTAATGGCAATCAGCCCCAGCATTTT
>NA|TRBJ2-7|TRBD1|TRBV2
CASSDLRDRSYEQYF
TGTGCCAGCAGTGACCTCCGGGACAGGAGCTACGAGCAGTACTTC
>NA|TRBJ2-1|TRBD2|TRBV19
CASSVGLAGGNEQFF
TGTGCCAGTAGTGTGGGACTAGCGGGAGGGAATGAGCAGTTCTTC
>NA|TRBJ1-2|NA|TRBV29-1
CSVGQENYGYTF
TGCAGCGTTGGACAGGAGAACTATGGCTACACCTTC
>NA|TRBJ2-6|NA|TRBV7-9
CASSLVRGVVSGANVLTF
TGTGCCAGCAGCTTAGTAAGAGGGGTAGTCTCTGGGGCCAACGTCCTGACTTTC
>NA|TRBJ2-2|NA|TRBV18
CASSPQGPGELFF
TGTGCCAGCTCACCACAAGGTCCCGGGGAGCTGTTTTTT
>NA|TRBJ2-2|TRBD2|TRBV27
CASSPLAGVDTGELFF
TGTGCCAGCAGTCCTTTAGCGGGAGTCGACACCGGGGAGCTGTTTTTT
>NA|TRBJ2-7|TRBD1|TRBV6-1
CASSDRIPPGQATYEQYF
TGTGCCAGCAGTGACAGAATTCCTCCGGGACAGGCTACCTACGAGCAGTACTTC
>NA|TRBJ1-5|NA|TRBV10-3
CAISEGGARNQPQHF
TGTGCCATCAGTGAGGGTGGGGCTAGGAATCAGCCCCAGCATTTT
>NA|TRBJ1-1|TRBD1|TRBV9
CASSVRQGAGAFF
TGTGCCAGCAGCGTCCGACAGGGGGCCGGAGCTTTCTTT
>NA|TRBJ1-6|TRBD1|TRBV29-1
CSVSSGTGNSPLHF
TGCAGCGTATCTTCCGGGACAGGAAATTCACCCCTCCACTTT
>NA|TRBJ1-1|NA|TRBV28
CASSFAGRNTEAFF
TGTGCCAGCAGTTTTGCAGGGCGGAACACTGAAGCTTTCTTT
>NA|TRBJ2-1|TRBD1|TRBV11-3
CASSPGQGIEQFF
TGTGCCAGCAGCCCGGGACAGGGAATCGAGCAGTTCTTC
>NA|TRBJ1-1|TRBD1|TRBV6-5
CASSNRQGAGTEAFF
TGTGCCAGCAGTAACAGACAGGGGGCGGGCACTGAAGCTTTCTTT
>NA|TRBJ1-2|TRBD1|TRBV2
CASSERGGANGYTF
TGTGCCAGCAGTGAACGAGGGGGCGCGAATGGCTACACCTTC
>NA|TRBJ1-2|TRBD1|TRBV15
CATSTGTGVGYTF
TGTGCCACCAGCACCGGGACAGGGGTTGGCTACACCTTC
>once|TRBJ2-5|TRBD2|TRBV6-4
CASSELAGGPETQYF
TGTGCCAGCAGTGAGCTAGCGGGAGGCCCCGAGACCCAGTACTTC
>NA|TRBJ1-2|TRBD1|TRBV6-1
CASSEDTGVNYGYTF
TGTGCCAGCAGTGAAGATACAGGGGTTAACTATGGCTACACCTTC
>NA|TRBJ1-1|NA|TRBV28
CASSLGTHAEAFF
TGTGCCAGCAGCCTCGGGACACATGCCGAAGCTTTCTTT
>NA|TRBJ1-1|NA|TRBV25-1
CASVLQANTEAFF
TGTGCCAGTGTCTTACAGGCGAACACTGAAGCTTTCTTT
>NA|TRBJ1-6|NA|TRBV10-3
CAITQGSGNSPLHF
TGTGCCATCACGCAGGGAAGTGGTAATTCACCCCTCCACTTT
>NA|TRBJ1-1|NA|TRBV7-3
CASSLDRNTEAFF
TGTGCCAGCAGCCTGGACAGGAACACTGAAGCTTTCTTT
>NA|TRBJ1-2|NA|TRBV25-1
CASSEARRRGYTF
TGTGCCAGCAGTGAGGCCCGGAGGAGAGGCTACACCTTC
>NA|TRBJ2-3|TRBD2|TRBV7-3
CASSPSGLADTQYF
TGTGCCAGCAGCCCCTCGGGACTAGCAGATACGCAGTATTTT
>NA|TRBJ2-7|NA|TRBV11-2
CASTPFQARTYEQYF
TGTGCCAGCACCCCCTTTCAGGCCAGGACCTACGAGCAGTACTTC
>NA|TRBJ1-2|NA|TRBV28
CASSLRVNGYTF
TGTGCCAGCAGTTTAAGGGTTAACGGCTACACCTTC
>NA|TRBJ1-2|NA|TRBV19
CASSIQGASGYTF
TGTGCCAGTAGTATCCAAGGGGCGAGTGGCTACACCTTC
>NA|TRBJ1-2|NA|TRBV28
CASSPRTALYGGYTF
TGTGCCAGCAGTCCCCGGACAGCCCTTTATGGGGGCTACACCTTC
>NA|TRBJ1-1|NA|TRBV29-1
CSVEVQLNTEAFF
TGCAGCGTTGAAGTTCAGCTGAACACTGAAGCTTTCTTT
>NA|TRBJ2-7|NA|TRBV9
CASSVGWRGPYEQYF
TGTGCCAGCAGCGTAGGGTGGCGGGGCCCCTACGAGCAGTACTTC
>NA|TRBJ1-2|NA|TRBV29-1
CSVGDRPNYGYTF
TGCAGCGTGGGTGACAGGCCTAACTATGGCTACACCTTC
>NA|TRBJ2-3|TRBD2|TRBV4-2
CASRNVGGSGTDTQYF
TGTGCCAGCAGAAATGTAGGCGGGAGTGGGACAGATACGCAGTATTTT
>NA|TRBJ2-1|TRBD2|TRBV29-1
CSIASGSIGYEQFF
TGCAGCATCGCTAGCGGGAGTATTGGGTATGAGCAGTTCTTC
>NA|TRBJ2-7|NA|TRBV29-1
CSVEERQDEQYF
TGCAGCGTTGAAGAACGACAAGACGAGCAGTACTTC
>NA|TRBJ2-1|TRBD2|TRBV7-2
CASSLVRTSGPFQFF
TGTGCCAGCAGCTTAGTACGGACTAGCGGTCCCTTTCAGTTCTTC
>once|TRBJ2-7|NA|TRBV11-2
CASSSTSSYEQYF
TGTGCCAGCAGCTCAACGAGCTCCTACGAGCAGTACTTC
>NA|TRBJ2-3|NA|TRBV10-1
CASSESSIGAARISYSADTQYF
TGCGCCAGCAGTGAGTCGTCTATCGGGGCGGCCCGAATAAGTTACAGCGCGGATACGCAGTATTTT
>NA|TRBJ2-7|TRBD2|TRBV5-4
CASSLSGSGSYEQYF
TGTGCCAGCAGCTTGAGTGGTAGCGGGTCCTACGAGCAGTACTTC